This TCR beta chain was documented in a study of T cells in Graves' hyperthyroidism and ophthalmopathy. Study observations and caveats: Blood also held most thyroid clonotypes expanded beyond 0.001.

CDR3 length equals 13 residues. Germline V gene sequence: CDR1 WNHNN, CDR2 SYGVQD (reference sequence). Lactation, pregnancy, other autoimmune disease or uncontrolled infection led to exclusion of patients. Based on clinical symptoms, serum thyroxine and TRAb, thyroid ultrasound and orbital computed tomography, diagnoses were reached. A word on this clonotype: Its target is not known. A much bigger clone sits one base away, suggesting this may be a read error.

From RNA transcripts, TCR beta CDR3 regions were amplified. The HTBI primer set served for first-round RT-PCR of the TCR CDR3. TCRdb re-called the multiplex PCR reads through MiXCR, storing one row per CDR3 protein. Among about 610,000 distinct CDR3 sequences listed, about 15% were seen once. The material sequenced was blood. The TCR originated in a woman aged 40 to 50 with Graves' ophthalmopathy. The chain links TRBV10-1 to TRBJ1-1; D ambiguous. The CDR3 DNA reads TGCGCCAGCAACGACAACATGAACACTGAAGCTTCCTTT. Its translation: CASNDNMNTEASF.